These 11 T cell receptor beta chains were all obtained from the same sample, sequenced in a study of T cell changes during pregnancy in multiple sclerosis. Some clones are missing from TCRdb's copy, which holds only in-frame ones; the method was immunoSEQ multiplex PCR. The sample holds about 45,000 clones; approximately 90% are singletons and the top ten take 2.5% to 3%. The sequencing used CD8+ T cells from peripheral blood mononuclear cells, collected in the second trimester of pregnancy. The receptors stem from a female donor with multiple sclerosis, enrolled in a pregnancy study.

The V gene is TRBV13, the J gene TRBJ1-5; tentative D call: TRBD1 (5 bases). Trimming pared 2 bases from V and 6 bases from J, leaving 14 bases between. The CDR3 length is 15 residues. CDR1 PRHDT and CDR2 FYEKMQ come from the germline V gene (reference sequence). This CDR3 is CASSLRGSVGQPQHF. The CDR3 region has the DNA TGTGCCAGCAGCTTACGGGGGTCTGTCGGTCAGCCCCAGCATTTT.

The rearrangement joins TRBV4-3 to TRBJ2-7; the D gene is possibly TRBD2 (5 bases). With 0 bases removed from V and 3 bases from J, the gap between germline ends came to 9 bases. The CDR3 has 14 amino acids. CDR1 and CDR2 from the germline V gene are LGHNA and YSLEER. CDR3 sequence: CASSQDEGFYEQYF. CDR3 in DNA: TGCGCCAGCAGCCAAGACGAGGGCTTCTACGAGCAGTACTTC.

This rearrangement joins TRBV9 to TRBJ1-4; 8 bases line up with TRBD1. This CDR3 has 16 amino acids. The trim removed 4 bases at V and 5 bases at J, leaving 10 bases unmatched. Germline V gives CDR1 SGDLS, CDR2 YYNGEE. The CDR3: CASSLSPGTGNEKLFF. CDR3 DNA: TGTGCCAGCAGCTTAAGCCCCGGGACAGGCAATGAAAAACTGTTTTTT.

The rearrangement uses TRBV19 and TRBJ1-2, with no clear D. From germline, CDR1 is LNHDA and CDR2 SQIVND (reference sequence). CDR3 size: 14 residues. Trimming shortened V by 3 bases and J by 3 bases, and 11 bases separated the two germline ends. The CDR3 reads CASSISSGDYGYTF. Written as DNA, the CDR3 is TGTGCCAGTAGTATCTCTAGCGGGGACTATGGCTACACCTTC.

The V gene is TRBV29-1, the J gene TRBJ1-2; 8 positions agree with TRBD1. V trimming: 3 bases; J trimming: 4 bases; junction bases outside the gene matches: 4. This CDR3 is 13 amino acids long. Germline V gene lookup returns CDR1 SQVTM and CDR2 ANQGSEA. The CDR3 DNA reads as TGCAGCGTTGATGCAGACAGGGGCTATGGCTACACCTTC. Amino acids: CSVDADRGYGYTF.

The gene calls are TRBV27 and TRBJ2-7, with D unclear. Per the germline V gene, CDR1 is MNHEY and CDR2 is SMNVEV (reference sequence). V dropped 4 bases and J dropped 2 bases, with 9 bases sitting between them. The CDR3 sequence is 13 residues long. The CDR3 DNA follows: TGTGCCAGCAGTTCGCACGGTACCTACGAGCAGTACTTC. Translated, it gives CASSSHGTYEQYF.

In this sample, this clone turned up a few times. The chain joins TRBV7-9 to TRBJ1-1; 9 nucleotides align to TRBD1. The ends lost 5 bases at V and 4 bases at J; junction bases unmatched: 5. There are 14 residues in the CDR3. Per the germline V gene, CDR1 is SEHNR and CDR2 is FQNEAQ (reference sequence). The CDR3 protein is CASSGTGLGTEAFF. In DNA form, the CDR3 reads TGTGCCAGCAGCGGGACAGGGTTGGGCACTGAAGCTTTCTTT.

This chain links TRBV18 with TRBJ2-3; D perhaps matches TRBD1 (6 bases). There are 17 residues in the CDR3. In germline, CDR1 is KGHSH, CDR2 LQKENI. V was trimmed by 3 bases and J by 2 bases, leaving 18 bases between them. CDR3 in amino acids: CASSPQVPGTITDTQYF. The CDR3 coding sequence is TGTGCCAGCTCACCTCAAGTCCCGGGGACAATCACAGATACGCAGTATTTT.

The V gene is TRBV23-1, the J gene TRBJ1-6, with D unclear. TRBV23-1 is marked as an open reading frame, function uncertain. CDR3 length equals 14 residues. Trimming cost V 6 bases and J 0 bases, with 6 bases left between them. DNA for the CDR3: TGCGCCAGCAGGGGAGTCTCCTATAATTCACCCCTCCACTTT. Residues: CASRGVSYNSPLHF.

The chain has TRBV14 and TRBJ1-4; TRBD1 aligns across 8 bases. V lost 1 base, J lost 10 bases, and 5 bases stayed unmatched. Germline CDR1 reads SGHDN; CDR2 reads FVKESK. The CDR3 consists of 14 residues. The DNA of the CDR3 is TGTGCCAGCAGCCAAGCAGCAACAGGGGGAAAACTGTTTTTT. Residues: CASSQAATGGKLFF. Full variable domain (missing parts from reference TRBV14 and TRBJ1-4): EAGVTQFPSHSVIEKGQTVTLRCDPISGHDNLYWYRRVMGKEIKFLLHFVKESKQDESGMPNNRFLAERTGGTYSTLKVQPAELEDSGVYFCASSQAATGGKLFFGSGTQLSVL.

This clone was observed a handful of times. The genes are TRBV5-6 and TRBJ1-1, with D hard to call. This CDR3 contains 11 residues. Germline V CDR1 and CDR2: SGHDT, YYEEEE. V was pared by 3 bases and J by 6 bases, with 6 bases between. The CDR3 DNA reads TGTGCCAGCAGCTACGCGGCTGAAGCTTTCTTT. This translates into CASSYAAEAFF.